These T cell receptor beta chains were read from a single sample in a study of T cells after yellow fever vaccination. Using its own MiXCR run on the 5' RACE reads, TCRdb lists one record per CDR3 protein. The table lists about 130,000 distinct CDR3 sequences, around 7.4% of them singletons. The specimen was CD4+ T cells sorted from PBMCs, collected around 10 days after the first yellow fever vaccination. Receptors originate from a man younger than 35 who received the YFV17D yellow fever vaccine. The CDR3 runs from the conserved cysteine through the conserved F or W. The order of the fields is D gene, clone size, J gene, V gene, CDR3 DNA, CDR3 protein. A D gene is named only where the DNA matches it firmly. A clone size is listed for some rows: how often the clone was seen (once, few, many), or a class if it is expanded.

>TRBD1|NA|TRBJ2-5|TRBV5-1
TGCGCCAGCAGCTTGGGCCCGGCAGGGGGCGGGGAGACCCAGTACTTC
CASSLGPAGGGETQYF
>NA|NA|TRBJ2-1|TRBV3-1
TGTGCCTGCAGCCAGCTCGGGACGCACCTAGGGGAGCAGTTCTTC
CACSQLGTHLGEQFF
>TRBD2|many|TRBJ2-3|TRBV15
TGTGCCACCAGCTGGGGACTAGCGGGGCGGCCTGGGATGACAGATACGCAGTATTTT
CATSWGLAGRPGMTDTQYF
>NA|NA|TRBJ1-2|TRBV28
TGTGCCAGCAGCCTTCCGGGACACCCAGGCTATGGCTACACCTTC
CASSLPGHPGYGYTF
>NA|many|TRBJ2-3|TRBV12-3/TRBV12-4
TGTGCCAGCCTTCGTGGTCGCACAGATACGCAGTATTTT
CASLRGRTDTQYF
>TRBD1|NA|TRBJ1-2|TRBV7-2
TGTGGGACAGGGAGTACCTATGGCTACACCTTC
CGTGSTYGYTF
>NA|many|TRBJ1-6|TRBV4-2
TGTGCCAGCAGCCAAGCATCGGGCCTCGTCGTCGGATTT
CASSQASGLVVGF
>TRBD2|NA|TRBJ2-3|TRBV5-1
TGCGCCAGCAGCTTGGCGACTAGCGGGGAGACAGATACGCAGTATTTT
CASSLATSGETDTQYF
>TRBD2|many|TRBJ2-5|TRBV3-1
TGTGCCAGCAGCCAGGGGACTAGCCCCGTGGAGACCCAGTACTTC
CASSQGTSPVETQYF
>NA|many|TRBJ2-1|TRBV27
TGTGCCAGCAAGAAGGACCCCATGCGGGAGCAGTTCTTC
CASKKDPMREQFF
>NA|many|TRBJ2-2|TRBV6-5
TGTGCCAGCAGTTACATAGTGGGCACGGCCGCCGGGGAGCTGTTTTTT
CASSYIVGTAAGELFF
>NA|many|TRBJ2-5|TRBV29-1
TGCAGCGTTGAAAGGGGGGTCCAAGAGACCCAGTACTTC
CSVERGVQETQYF
>TRBD1|many|TRBJ2-3|TRBV27
TGTGCCAGTCAAATCAGGGGGCGACGAGGGGATACGCAGTATTTT
CASQIRGRRGDTQYF
>TRBD2|many|TRBJ2-3|TRBV10-3
TGTGCCATCAGTGGCGGGGGGGCTGGAGATACGCAGTATTTT
CAISGGGAGDTQYF
>NA|many|TRBJ2-3|TRBV29-1
TGCAGCGTTGACGGGGGGCCCACAGATACGCAGTATTTT
CSVDGGPTDTQYF
>NA|many|TRBJ1-1|TRBV3-1
TGTGCCAGCAGCCGGCCTGGGACTGAAGCTTTCTTT
CASSRPGTEAFF
>NA|many|TRBJ1-3|TRBV5-5
TGTGCCAGCAGCTTGATCGACAGAGGAAACACCATATATTTT
CASSLIDRGNTIYF
>NA|few|TRBJ2-1|TRBV18
TGTGCCAGCTCACCACTTGACAGCGCTCGGGGTGAGCAGTTCTTC
CASSPLDSARGEQFF
>TRBD1|many|TRBJ1-1|TRBV6-5
TGTGCCAGCAGTTACCCAGGGGGCGCGTTGAGAACTGAAGCTTTCTTT
CASSYPGGALRTEAFF
>TRBD1|few|TRBJ1-1|TRBV7-7
TGTGCTAGCAGCTTAGTAGGTGGGGACAGGCCCATGAACACTGAAGCTTTCTTT
CASSLVGGDRPMNTEAFF
>TRBD1|many|TRBJ2-7|TRBV25-1
TGTGCCAGCAGTCCCCAGATGGGGACAGGGGGCTCCTACGAGCAGTACTTC
CASSPQMGTGGSYEQYF
>TRBD2|many|TRBJ2-1|TRBV11-2
TGTGCCAGCAGCTTTCCTCTAGCGGGGGTACGCAATGAGCAGTTCTTC
CASSFPLAGVRNEQFF
>NA|many|TRBJ2-7|TRBV5-6
TGTGCCAGCAGCTTGATTTCCCACGAGCAGTACTTC
CASSLISHEQYF
>NA|many|TRBJ1-6|TRBV6-1
TGTGCCAGCAGTGAAGTAGGTACCTCTGCCTCCTGGATTCCAACCTTT
CASSEVGTSASWIPTF
>TRBD2|many|TRBJ2-1|TRBV6-2/TRBV6-3
TGTGCCAGCAGAAAAGTGCCGGGACTAGCGGGGCCCTCCTCCTACAATGAGCAGTTCTTC
CASRKVPGLAGPSSYNEQFF
>NA|many|TRBJ2-3|TRBV5-4
TGTGCCAGCAGCTTGGCCATGGCAGATACGCAGTATTTT
CASSLAMADTQYF
>TRBD2|many|TRBJ2-1|TRBV20-1
TGCAGTGCTACCGGGAGGGCTAGCGGGCCCGGCTCCTACAATGAGCAGTTCTTC
CSATGRASGPGSYNEQFF
>TRBD1|many|TRBJ1-3|TRBV7-9
TGTGCCAGCAGCCTGACAGGGGGCACTGGAAACACCATATATTTT
CASSLTGGTGNTIYF
>NA|few|TRBJ2-2|TRBV6-1
TGTGCCAGCAGTCCTGCGACCCGGAGCACCGGGGAGCTGTTTTTT
CASSPATRSTGELFF
>NA|few|TRBJ1-5|TRBV5-5
TGTGCCAGCAGCTTGACGTGGCCGGAGCCCCAGCATTTT
CASSLTWPEPQHF
>NA|few|TRBJ2-1|TRBV7-3
TGTGCCAGCAGCTTAAGTGCGGATGAGCAGTTCTTC
CASSLSADEQFF
>NA|many|TRBJ1-1|TRBV7-3
TGTGCCAGCAGCCTCTGGTCGGGGAACAGGAACACTGAAGCTTTCTTT
CASSLWSGNRNTEAFF
>NA|many|TRBJ2-7|TRBV21-1
TGTGCCAGCAGCAAAGTCAACTCCTACGAGCAGTACTTC
CASSKVNSYEQYF
>TRBD1|many|TRBJ2-4|TRBV6-1
TGTGCCAGCAGTGAGGGACAGGGGTTAACCAAAAACATTCAGTACTTC
CASSEGQGLTKNIQYF
>TRBD2|few|TRBJ2-5|TRBV3-1
TGTGCCAGCAGCCAAGGATCTAGCGGGGCCCAAGAGACCCAGTACTTC
CASSQGSSGAQETQYF
>NA|many|TRBJ2-1|TRBV20-1
TGCAGTGCTAGAGAAGGGGGGGGCCCCAGAGAGCAGTTCTTC
CSAREGGGPREQFF
>TRBD2|many|TRBJ2-1|TRBV7-2
TGTGCCAGCAGCTCCCCAGCGGGGGCCCTAATAAATGAGCAGTTCTTC
CASSSPAGALINEQFF
>TRBD2|NA|TRBJ2-3|TRBV5-1
TGCGCCAGCAGCCCTGGAGGACTAGCGGGGGGGACAGATACGCAGTATTTT
CASSPGGLAGGTDTQYF
>TRBD1|many|TRBJ2-5|TRBV9
TGTGCCAGCAGCGAGGGACAGGGAATACAAGAGACCCAGTACTTC
CASSEGQGIQETQYF
>TRBD2|many|TRBJ2-6|TRBV5-1
TGCGCCAGCAGCTTGGATCCGGGACTACAAACTGGGGCCAACGTCCTGACTTTC
CASSLDPGLQTGANVLTF
>NA|many|TRBJ2-5|TRBV27
TGTGCCAGCAGTACGAGGTACCAAGAGACCCAGTACTTC
CASSTRYQETQYF
>TRBD1|many|TRBJ2-1|TRBV7-2
TGTGCCAGCAGCACAACAGGGGGCCTCAATGAGCAGTTCTTC
CASSTTGGLNEQFF
>TRBD1|NA|TRBJ2-3|TRBV7-3
TGTGCCAGCAGCCAAACAAGGGACAGTCCAGATACGCAGTATTTT
CASSQTRDSPDTQYF
>NA|few|TRBJ2-1|TRBV5-1
TGCGCCAGCAGCGATACCGGGACGCTGGATGAGCAGTTCTTC
CASSDTGTLDEQFF
>NA|many|TRBJ2-2|TRBV29-1
TGCAGCGTTGGATCATCCGGTACGAACACCGGGGAGCTGTTTTTT
CSVGSSGTNTGELFF
>NA|many|TRBJ2-5|TRBV5-1
TGCGCCAGCAGCTTGACGCGGCTCCAAGAGACCCAGTACTTC
CASSLTRLQETQYF
>NA|few|TRBJ2-3|TRBV5-4
TGTGCCAGCAGCTTCGACTCGGGGGATACGCAGTATTTT
CASSFDSGDTQYF
>NA|many|TRBJ1-4|TRBV12-3/TRBV12-4
TGTGCCAGCAGTTTTGAGGTCCAAAAACTGTTTTTT
CASSFEVQKLFF
>NA|NA|TRBJ1-4|TRBV7-3
TGTGCCAGCAGCTTAGATCTTCGGGATGCCACCCAGGGCCTGTTTTTT
CASSLDLRDATQGLFF